The 8 T cell receptor beta chains presented below share a single source sample, sequenced in a study of glioma-infiltrating T cells after dendritic cell vaccination. The protocol was immunoSEQ multiplex PCR, while the TCRdb copy is restricted to in-frame clones and leaves out a portion. The table lists under 130,000 clones, around 90% of them singletons. Time point defined: after dendritic cell vaccination, including at tumor progression/relapse. The sequencing used blood, collected after dendritic cell vaccination. These receptors were obtained from a human donor with glioblastoma.

The chain is built from TRBV10-1 and TRBJ1-2; D call uncertain. V was trimmed by 3 bases and J by 4 bases, leaving 6 bases between them. CDR3 length: 12 residues. The germline gives CDR1 WNHNN, CDR2 SYGVQD (reference sequence). CDR3 DNA: TGCGCCAGCAGTGACGGGAGCTATGGCTACACCTTC. Amino acid sequence: CASSDGSYGYTF.

V and J are TRBV30 and TRBJ2-3; 9 bases line up with TRBD2. V was clipped by 0 bases and J by 6 bases; unmatched bases: 10. The CDR3 is 16 amino acids. Germline V gene lookup returns CDR1 GTSNPN and CDR2 SVGIG (reference sequence). The CDR3 DNA is TGTGCCTGGAGTGTACGTGGTAGCGGGAGTATTGATACGCAGTATTTT. Its translation is CAWSVRGSGSIDTQYF. Variable domain in full (rest from reference TRBV30 and TRBJ2-3): SQTIHQWPATLVQPVGSPLSLECTVEGTSNPNLYWYRQAAGRGLQLLFYSVGIGQISSEVPQNLSASRPQDRQFILSSKKLLLSDSGFYLCAWSVRGSGSIDTQYFGPGTRLTVL.

This clone was recorded only once. The chain has TRBV29-1 and TRBJ2-1, with 8 bases aligning to TRBD1. CDR1 and CDR2 from the germline V gene are SQVTM and ANQGSEA. V was pared by 0 bases and J by 10 bases, with 8 bases of the junction left unmatched. The CDR3 loop spans 14 amino acids. CDR3 loop: CSVEEQGALGEQFF. The CDR3 DNA reads TGCAGCGTTGAAGAGCAGGGGGCCCTCGGGGAGCAGTTCTTC.

The chain couples TRBV4-1 to TRBJ2-5; D gene unclear. The CDR3 is made up of 16 amino acids. Trimming took off 0 bases at V and 1 base at J, with 12 bases between the two ends. Germline values: CDR1 MGHRA, CDR2 YSYEKL. This chain's CDR3 is CASSQDRGVTQETQYF. DNA of the CDR3: TGCGCCAGCAGCCAAGATCGCGGTGTCACCCAAGAGACCCAGTACTTC.

The chain combines TRBV6-4 with TRBJ2-6, with 9 bases fitting TRBD1. V was pared by 8 bases and J by 4 bases, with 12 bases of the junction left unmatched. The CDR3 spans 17 residues. Germline CDR1 reads MRHNA; CDR2 reads SNTAGT. The CDR3 reads CASGRGQGPFGANVLTF. CDR3 in DNA: TGTGCCAGCGGCCGAGGACAGGGGCCCTTCGGGGCCAACGTCCTGACTTTC.

This rearrangement joins TRBV7-2 to TRBJ1-4; 8 positions match TRBD1. This CDR3 contains 16 residues. The ends lost 1 base at V and 1 base at J; junction bases unmatched: 2. Germline CDR1 SGHTA, CDR2 FQGNSA. The CDR3 sequence is CASSLDRGVTNEKLFF. The CDR3 nucleotides are TGTGCCAGCAGCTTAGACAGGGGGGTAACTAATGAAAAACTGTTTTTT. Full variable domain (rest looked up from reference TRBV7-2 and TRBJ1-4): GAGVSQSPSNKVTEKGKDVELRCDPISGHTALYWYRQSLGQGLEFLIYFQGNSAPDKSGLPSDRFSAERTGGSVSTLTIQRTQQEDSAVYLCASSLDRGVTNEKLFFGSGTQLSVL.

The chain couples TRBV5-1 to TRBJ2-1; D unclear. This CDR3 has 15 residues. The V end lost 2 bases, the J end lost 8 bases, and 17 bases lay between the germline ends. The germline V gene has CDR1 SGHRS and CDR2 YFSETQ. Here the CDR3 DNA reads TGCGCCAGCAGCTTTTCAGTGACACCGTCGGATGAGCAGTTCTTC. Protein sequence: CASSFSVTPSDEQFF.

As to this clone: The sample has other DNA sequences that encode this CDR3 too. The rearrangement links TRBV5-8 to TRBJ1-6; D is possibly TRBD1 (5 bases). The ends were cut back, 0 bases at V and 7 bases at J, with 8 bases in the middle. The CDR3 length is 14 residues. Germline-derived CDR1 and CDR2 are SGHTS and YDEGEE. The CDR3 coding sequence is TGTGCCAGCAGCTTGGCAGGGTGGAATTCACCCCTCCACTTT. Translating gives CASSLAGWNSPLHF.